The TCR beta chain under discussion was sequenced for a study of blood T cell repertoires in COVID-19. Study details: Donors in the United States, Italy and Spain gave samples during acute or convalescent COVID-19. From T cells, B-cell-depleted T cells, or PBMCs came the material, which was cDNA or gDNA.

The V and J ends lost 1 base and 3 bases, in that order; junction bases with no gene match: 2. Germline CDR1 and CDR2: LGHNT and FRNRAP. The CDR3 is made up of 17 amino acids. As processed by the authors: Nucleated cell number was recorded as an estimate derived from reference gene primer amplification. The data were produced by immunoSEQ multiplex PCR, yet TCRdb's version contains in-frame clones alone and is incomplete. The V and J calls and clone size come from that table; D and trimming were worked out from the DNA. The data contain fewer than 250,000 clones, about 86% of them singletons. This TCR came from a woman between 35 and 50 years old with acute COVID-19. The chain employs TRBV12-5 and TRBJ2-4, with 14 bases lining up with TRBD2. The material sequenced was PBMCs or T cells enriched from blood (not recorded which). The CDR3 loop reads CASGLGTSGRIKNIQYF. CDR3 bases: TGTGCTAGTGGTTTGGGGACTAGCGGGAGGATCAAAAACATTCAGTACTTC.